This paragraph covers one T cell receptor beta chain sequence. Its antigen is unidentified. This CDR3 fails to terminate in the conserved phenylalanine or tryptophan, so it likely reflects a read error. The template was RNA from unsorted bulk tissue. The normal lung tissue was taken more than 3 cm from the tumor edge. Donors were chemotherapy-naive, newly diagnosed lung cancer surgical patients in China, August–November 2014. The library came from three nested PCR rounds adapted from ARM-PCR protocols. Using its own MiXCR run on the multiplex PCR reads, TCRdb lists one record per CDR3 protein. The profile shows about 48,000 distinct CDR3 sequences, about two thirds of them singletons. This sample stems from a study of tumor and adjacent non-tumor tissue in lung cancer. Study overall: Aged roughly 31 to 80 years, patients included fewer than 11 men and roughly five women with stage I to III disease.

CDR3 size: 16 residues. After removal of 5 bases from V and 4 bases from J, the junction contained 11 bases not matched to a gene. Germline loops: CDR1 MDHEN, CDR2 SYDVKM. Study outcomes and limitations: Tumor repertoires had a smaller top 100 clone share than normal lung.

The clonotype comes from a woman in her seventies with non-small cell lung cancer. The sample taken for sequencing was distant non-tumor lung tissue. V and J are TRBV28 and TRBJ2-5; 9 bases align to TRBD1. CDR3 amino acids: CASSPRQGVVSETQYS. The CDR3 DNA follows: TGTGCCAGCAGTCCCCGACAGGGGGTGGTTTCAGAGACCCAGTACTCC.